This T cell receptor (beta chain) was found in a study of T cell changes during pregnancy in multiple sclerosis. This table comes from immunoSEQ multiplex PCR, and its TCRdb copy is limited to in-frame clones, with some not included. The sample holds some 50,000 clones, approximately 89% seen once. Germline V gene data show CDR1 as SEHNR and CDR2 as FQNEAQ (reference sequence). This CDR3 contains 14 residues. V lost 5 bases to trimming and J lost 1 base, with 11 bases between them. This TCR was recovered from a female donor with multiple sclerosis, enrolled in a pregnancy study. The source was CD8+ T cells from peripheral blood mononuclear cells, collected in the second trimester of pregnancy. The gene calls are TRBV7-9 and TRBJ2-5; weak D call: TRBD2 (5 bases). The chain's CDR3 is CASSQAGGQETQYF. As DNA, the CDR3 is TGTGCCAGCAGCCAGGCGGGCGGCCAAGAGACCCAGTACTTC.